Reported below is one T cell receptor (beta chain). This clonotype was observed many times. Its antigen target is currently unknown. The sample holds no much larger clone one base away, and base qualities are not on file. This beta chain is a stray sequence in a library constructed for alpha chains; its clone size is not meaningful. The CDR3 contains 13 residues, cysteine and phenylalanine counted. Only the CDR3 region is kept as DNA, spanning 39 bases read in frame from base 1. The V and J ends are trimmed by 7 bases and 5 bases, leaving 15 bases between them. CDR1 is given as SGHRS and CDR2 as YFSETQ, both from the germline V gene. The entry originates in a study of spatial heterogeneity in lung cancer (dated by TCRdb to between 2019 and 2020). With respect to the entire study: Beta-chain transcripts were consistently detected in greater numbers than alpha-chain transcripts, which likely reflects a higher abundance of beta-chain transcripts. TCR transcript counts in tumor regions correlated strongly with a T cell transcriptional module score from matched bulk RNA-seq. In the raw uncorrected reads, each unique combination of TCR and UMI appeared more than ten times on average. In non-small cell lung cancer, the study quantitatively compared TCR alpha and beta repertoires across several tumor regions, matched nontumor lung, and blood. Nonsynonymous mutation counts, determined by whole-exome sequencing of tumor tissue, were related to features of the TCR repertoire. At surgery, both alpha and beta chains were TCR-sequenced in some 220 tumor regions, approximately 64 matched nontumor lung samples and some 60 PBMC samples. The study at large found these results: Counts of ubiquitous and regional expanded TCRs correlated with counts of ubiquitous and regional nonsynonymous mutations, respectively. TCR-seq coverage of tumor T cells was estimated to be only approximately 7% for alpha chains and approximately 12% for beta chains. Confirming at a functional level the hypothesis that regional TCRs recognize regional mutations was considered to require additional single-cell paired TCR alpha and beta sequencing. A correlation was observed between the number of expanded intratumoral alpha and beta TCRs and the tumor nonsynonymous mutation count.

In light of the paper, this sample's time point label describes: sample taken at primary tumor resection. Samples were obtained from around 72 patients with early-stage, untreated non-small cell lung cancer from the lung TRACERx cohort. Without any cell sorting, TCR sequencing was performed on whole RNA extracted either from tumor and nontumor lung tissue or from cryopreserved PBMC samples. Only patients with enough RNA available from two or more tumor regions were chosen for TCR sequencing. Before selection, tumor and adjacent nontumor lung specimens were reviewed by a lung pathologist. Receptor amplification or capture employed 5' RACE. TCRdb shows the sequencer as NextSeq 500. To allow correction of PCR and sequencing errors, the TCR library protocol tagged every TCR cDNA molecule with a unique molecular identifier. In the original analysis: TCR identification, UMI-based error correction and CDR3 extraction were performed with Decombinator tools. TCRs above a frequency of 2 per 1,000, corresponding to the top 1% of the tumor frequency distribution, were defined as expanded. Expanded tumor TCRs were classed as regional if statistically deemed absent (corrected P<0.05) from at least one tumor region, otherwise ubiquitous. Each repertoire was subsampled 100 times to 5,000 TCRs, after which Renyi diversity was computed with the R vegan package. CDR3 similarity networks were constructed using string-kernel similarity of amino acid triplets, with links drawn between CDR3s whose pairwise similarity was above 0.82. The public reads were reanalyzed by TCRdb: fastp trimming at Q25, MiXCR alignment, in-frame beta chains only. Records with the same CDR3 protein are collapsed into one entry carrying the most frequent genes and DNA. The V and J calls, along with clone size, are taken from TCRdb and not from the paper's own processing. The sample yields under 20,000 distinct CDR3 sequences; 5.5% to 6.5% were counted once. The top ten clonotypes cover approximately 10% of the sample.

The receptor's source is a female donor with early-stage non-small cell lung cancer. Sequences were derived from lung tumor tissue, sampled at surgery. The chain is encoded by TRBV5-1 joined to TRBJ2-5; TRBD1 could be the D gene, as 8 bases match. The nucleotide sequence is given as TGCGCCAGCCACGGACAGGGAGGGGAGACCCAGTACTTC. Its product reads: CASHGQGGETQYF. Here the CDR3 is joined to the reference TRBV5-1 and TRBJ2-5 genes, and the full variable domain is: KAGVTQTPRYLIKTRGQQVTLSCSPISGHRSVSWYQQTPGQGLQFLFEYFSETQRNKGNFPGRFSGRQFSNSRSEMNVSTLELGDSALYLCASHGQGGETQYFGPGTRLLVL.